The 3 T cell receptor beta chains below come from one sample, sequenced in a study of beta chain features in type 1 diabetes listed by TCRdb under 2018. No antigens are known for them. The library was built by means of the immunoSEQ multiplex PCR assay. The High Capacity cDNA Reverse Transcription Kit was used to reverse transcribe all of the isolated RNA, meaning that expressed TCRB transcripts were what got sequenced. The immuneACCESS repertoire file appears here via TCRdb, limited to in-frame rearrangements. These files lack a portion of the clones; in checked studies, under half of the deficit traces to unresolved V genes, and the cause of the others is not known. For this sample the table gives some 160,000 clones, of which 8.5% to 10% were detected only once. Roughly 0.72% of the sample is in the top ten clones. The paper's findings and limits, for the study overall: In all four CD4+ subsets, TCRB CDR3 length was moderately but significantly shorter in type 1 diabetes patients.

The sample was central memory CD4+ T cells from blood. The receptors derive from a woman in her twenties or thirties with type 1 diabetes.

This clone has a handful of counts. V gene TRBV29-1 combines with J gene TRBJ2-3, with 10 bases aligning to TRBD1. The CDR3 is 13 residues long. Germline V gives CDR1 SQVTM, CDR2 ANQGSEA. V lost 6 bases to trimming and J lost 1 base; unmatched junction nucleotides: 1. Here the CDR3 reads CSVGTGGTDTQYF. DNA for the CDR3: TGCAGCGTGGGGACAGGGGGCACAGATACGCAGTATTTT.

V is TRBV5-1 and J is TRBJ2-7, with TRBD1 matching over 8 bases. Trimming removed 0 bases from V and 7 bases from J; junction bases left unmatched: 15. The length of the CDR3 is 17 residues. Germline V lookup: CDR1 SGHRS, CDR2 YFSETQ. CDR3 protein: CASSLAVGQGGAVEQYF. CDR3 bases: TGCGCCAGCAGCTTGGCAGTCGGACAGGGTGGGGCTGTGGAGCAGTACTTC.

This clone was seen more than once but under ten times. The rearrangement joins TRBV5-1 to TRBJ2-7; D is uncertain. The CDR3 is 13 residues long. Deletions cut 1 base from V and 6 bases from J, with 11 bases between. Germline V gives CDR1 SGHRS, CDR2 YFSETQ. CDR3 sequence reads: CASSLLSGSEQYF. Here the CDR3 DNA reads TGCGCCAGCAGCTTGTTATCGGGTAGCGAGCAGTACTTC.